This TCR beta chain was sequenced for a study of T-cell memory formation after mild COVID-19. Study findings and constraints: Contracting CD4+ clones were located mainly in CM and EM, and CD8+ clones in EMRA.

The CDR3 sequence is 14 residues long. V was trimmed by 6 bases and J by 2 bases, leaving 11 bases between them. Germline assignment: CDR1 SQVTM and CDR2 ANQGSEA. TCRdb re-analysed the 5' RACE reads in MiXCR, keeping a single row per CDR3 protein. The top ten hold about a third of the sample, which has under 85,000 distinct CDR3 sequences, 11% to 15% seen once. This clonotype was observed a handful of times. What it recognizes is unknown. The rearrangement uses TRBV29-1 and TRBJ2-6, with D possibly being TRBD2 (6 bases). Sequenced sample: PBMCs or a T cell subset sorted from them (not recorded which). The source of this sequence is an adult woman who had mild COVID-19 (a few samples of this study predate the infection). Cell type and time point are not known. CDR3 sequence reads: CSVPGDPGANVLTF. The CDR3 nucleotides are TGCAGCGTACCGGGGGACCCTGGGGCCAACGTCCTGACTTTC. The full variable domain, rest sourced from reference TRBV29-1 and TRBJ2-6, is SAVISQKPSRDICQRGTSLTIQCQVDSQVTMMFWYRQQPGQSLTLIATANQGSEATYESGFVIDKFPISRPNLTFSTLTVSNMSPEDSSIYLCSVPGDPGANVLTFGAGSRLTVL.